This T cell receptor (beta chain) was sequenced during a study of spatial heterogeneity in lung cancer. The wider study: Each time, sequencing found more beta-chain sequences than alpha-chain sequences. Raw-read counts averaged over ten per unique TCR and UMI combination. Findings and limits, study-wide: TCRs found ubiquitously expanded in tumor appeared in blood more at resection than at follow-up.

Time point defined: blood at routine non-recurrence follow-up after resection. Sequencing of whole RNA from tumor, nontumor lung or frozen PBMC involved no sorting. Remarks on this clonotype: No antigen is known for it.

Each TCR cDNA molecule carried a unique molecular identifier. TCRdb passed the 5' RACE reads through MiXCR, listing each CDR3 protein once. The sample lists more than 25,000 distinct CDR3 sequences, roughly 5.6% occurring once. The sequence came from a male donor with early-stage non-small cell lung cancer. The sample here was PBMCs, taken at follow-up.

The CDR3 nucleotides read TGTGCCAGCAGCTTATGGGGAGGGAAGAATGAGCAGTTCTTC. Its translation is CASSLWGGKNEQFF. The chain has TRBV7-2 and TRBJ2-1; 7 bases agree with TRBD2. Germline values: CDR1 SGHTA, CDR2 FQGNSA. Trimming removed 2 bases from V and 7 bases from J; junction bases left unmatched: 5. This CDR3 has 14 residues.